This T cell receptor beta chain was documented in a study of cytomegalovirus exposure and HLA in healthy donors. General study findings and limits: HLA restriction was apparent for most CMV-associated TCR beta chains in a later analysis. One cluster of highly shared sequence variants probably arose as a sequencing artifact.

It was with 60 Vbeta and 13 Jbeta primers that the PCR ran. Only in-frame clones appear in the TCRdb table, and some are missing; sequencing was by immunoSEQ multiplex PCR. Counted here are some 130,000 clones, about 73% occurring once; the ten biggest clones make up 3.3%. A word on this clone: Its specificity is not known.

Donors showed nominal health when sampled, although they likely had unrecorded immune exposures. V shed 4 bases and J shed 2 bases, with 18 bases lying between them. This CDR3 is built from 17 residues. CDR1 and CDR2 from the germline V gene are MDHEN and SYDVKM. This clonotype was obtained from a woman under 40 in good health and CMV-seropositive. The V gene is TRBV28, the J gene TRBJ1-3; D is perhaps TRBD1 (5 bases). Sequencing was carried out using PBMCs. DNA for the CDR3: TGTGCCAGCAGTTCTGGCGGGGGAGCAAGTGCTGGAAACACCATATATTTT. It is translated as CASSSGGGASAGNTIYF.